The rows below give T cell receptor beta chains drawn from one sample of a study of identical twins. TCRdb processed the 5' RACE reads anew with MiXCR; each CDR3 protein has one entry. The sample lists 1,800,000 or so distinct CDR3 sequences; under 35% were seen once. The sample consisted of cord blood. The origin of the receptors is a newborn girl in good health. The CDR3 runs from the conserved cysteine through the conserved F or W. D genes are given only for firm matches. Size values are once, few and many counts, or a class for expanded clones, and some rows have none.

size: NA
D: NA
J: TRBJ1-2
V: TRBV20-1
DNA: TGCAGTGCTCCGGTCTCCGGAGTCTGGTATGGCTACACCTTC
CDR3: CSAPVSGVWYGYTF

size: few
D: NA
J: TRBJ2-1
V: TRBV7-9
DNA: TGTGCCATTTACGGGACCGATGACTACAATGAGCAGTTCTTC
CDR3: CAIYGTDDYNEQFF

size: once
D: NA
J: TRBJ2-3
V: TRBV7-2
DNA: TGTGCCAGCAGTTGGCTGACTAGTCGAGGCACAGATACGCAGTATTTT
CDR3: CASSWLTSRGTDTQYF

size: NA
D: TRBD2
J: TRBJ2-1
V: TRBV4-1
DNA: TGCGCCAGCAGCGGACTAGCGGGCAATGGGCAGTTCTTC
CDR3: CASSGLAGNGQFF

size: NA
D: NA
J: TRBJ2-5
V: TRBV7-2
DNA: TGTGCCAGCAGCTTTGCTAGCTGGGAGACCCAGTACTTC
CDR3: CASSFASWETQYF

size: NA
D: TRBD1
J: TRBJ2-2
V: TRBV27
DNA: TGTGCCAGCAGTTTACTTCAGGGGGCGGGCACCGGGGAGCTGTTTTTT
CDR3: CASSLLQGAGTGELFF

size: NA
D: NA
J: TRBJ2-3
V: TRBV20-1
DNA: TGCAGTGCTAGAGAGCGGAGCACAGATACGCAGTATTTT
CDR3: CSARERSTDTQYF

size: NA
D: NA
J: TRBJ2-1
V: TRBV18
DNA: TGTGCCAGCTCACCAGACAGCACACGGCGTCTCTACAATGAGCAGTTCTTC
CDR3: CASSPDSTRRLYNEQFF

size: NA
D: NA
J: TRBJ1-1
V: TRBV7-2
DNA: TGTGCCAGCAGCTTAGCTGGGGTGGCTAACACTGAAGCTTTCTTT
CDR3: CASSLAGVANTEAFF

size: few
D: TRBD1
J: TRBJ1-6
V: TRBV4-2
DNA: TGTGCCAGCAGCCTATTATCGGGACAGGGGCGCGGGTATAATTCACCCCTCCACTTT
CDR3: CASSLLSGQGRGYNSPLHF

size: few
D: NA
J: TRBJ2-5
V: TRBV28
DNA: TGTGCCAGCAGGCCCCCTCACCGGGGAAAGACCCAGTACTTC
CDR3: CASRPPHRGKTQYF

size: few
D: NA
J: TRBJ2-1
V: TRBV24-1
DNA: TGTGCCACCAGTGATTTGCCCGGCAATGAGCAGTTCTTC
CDR3: CATSDLPGNEQFF

size: NA
D: NA
J: TRBJ1-2
V: TRBV6-2/TRBV6-3
DNA: TGTGCCAGCAGTTACCGGGACCTTAAGAACTATGGCTACACCTTC
CDR3: CASSYRDLKNYGYTF

size: NA
D: NA
J: TRBJ1-5
V: TRBV2
DNA: TGTGCCAGCAGTGAAGCATGGGGTACTGATAGCAATCAGCCCCAGCATTTT
CDR3: CASSEAWGTDSNQPQHF

size: NA
D: NA
J: TRBJ2-2
V: TRBV6-2/TRBV6-3
DNA: TGTGCCAGCAGGCCCCGGAACTACCCGAACACCGGGGAGCTGTTTTTT
CDR3: CASRPRNYPNTGELFF

size: NA
D: TRBD2
J: TRBJ2-5
V: TRBV2
DNA: TGTGCCAGCAGTGAACAGACTAGCGGAAAAGAGACCCAGTACTTC
CDR3: CASSEQTSGKETQYF

size: NA
D: NA
J: TRBJ2-1
V: TRBV19
DNA: TGTGCCAGTAGCGGGAGCGGAAGCAATGAGCAGTTCTTC
CDR3: CASSGSGSNEQFF

size: NA
D: TRBD2
J: TRBJ2-5
V: TRBV20-1
DNA: TGCAGTGCTCTCGATGCCGTTCTAGCGGGTGCCTACAATGAGCAGTACTTC
CDR3: CSALDAVLAGAYNEQYF

size: few
D: NA
J: TRBJ1-5
V: TRBV2
DNA: TGTGCCAGCAGCCCCCGGGAGGGTATGCGCAATCAGCCCCAGCATTTT
CDR3: CASSPREGMRNQPQHF

size: many
D: NA
J: TRBJ1-2
V: TRBV12-3/TRBV12-4
DNA: TGTGCCAGCGACACCAGGGAGTTGAATGGCTACACCTTC
CDR3: CASDTRELNGYTF

size: NA
D: NA
J: TRBJ1-1
V: TRBV3-1
DNA: TGTGCCAGCAGCCAAGGACCGTCGATGAACACTGAAGCTTTCTTT
CDR3: CASSQGPSMNTEAFF

size: NA
D: TRBD2
J: TRBJ2-3
V: TRBV7-2
DNA: TGTGCCAGCAGCCCCCGGGGGGGACTTCTTGCGCAGTATTTT
CDR3: CASSPRGGLLAQYF

size: NA
D: TRBD1
J: TRBJ1-1
V: TRBV12-3/TRBV12-4
DNA: TGTGCCAGCAGTCTTGGGCAAGTACAGGGGATGAACACTGAAGCTTTCTTT
CDR3: CASSLGQVQGMNTEAFF

size: NA
D: NA
J: TRBJ1-4
V: TRBV4-2
DNA: TGTGCCAGCCACCCCTCGAGCGGGAGTAATGAAAAACTGTTTTTT
CDR3: CASHPSSGSNEKLFF

size: NA
D: NA
J: TRBJ1-1
V: TRBV27
DNA: TGTGCCAGCAGTTTTACGGGGCGGGGGCGGGATGAAGCTTTCTTT
CDR3: CASSFTGRGRDEAFF

size: NA
D: TRBD2
J: TRBJ2-1
V: TRBV7-2
DNA: TGTGCCAGCAGAGATCCGGGACTAGCCTCCTACAATGAGCAGTTCTTC
CDR3: CASRDPGLASYNEQFF

size: few
D: NA
J: TRBJ2-1
V: TRBV6-1
DNA: TGTGCCAGCCTTGGTCGGATTTACAATGAGCAGTTCTTC
CDR3: CASLGRIYNEQFF

size: NA
D: NA
J: TRBJ2-3
V: TRBV4-1
DNA: TGCGCCAGCAGCCAGGCCAGGGTGGCCACAGATACGCAGTATTTT
CDR3: CASSQARVATDTQYF

size: NA
D: TRBD2
J: TRBJ2-4
V: TRBV20-1
DNA: TGCAGTGCTAGGGCTAGCGGGGGGAAAAAACTTGTAGTCAAAAACATTCAGTACTTC
CDR3: CSARASGGKKLVVKNIQYF